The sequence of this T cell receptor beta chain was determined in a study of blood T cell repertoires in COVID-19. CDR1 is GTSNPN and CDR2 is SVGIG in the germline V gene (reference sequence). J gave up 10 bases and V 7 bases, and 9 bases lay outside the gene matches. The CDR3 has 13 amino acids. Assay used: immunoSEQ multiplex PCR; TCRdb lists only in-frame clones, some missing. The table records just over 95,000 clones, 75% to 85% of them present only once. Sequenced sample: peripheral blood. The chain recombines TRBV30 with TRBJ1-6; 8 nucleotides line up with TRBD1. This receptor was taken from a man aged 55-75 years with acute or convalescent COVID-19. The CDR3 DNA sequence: TGTGCCTTGGGACAGGCACCAGAATCACCCCTCCACTTT. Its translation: CALGQAPESPLHF. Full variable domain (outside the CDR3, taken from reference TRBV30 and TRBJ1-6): SQTIHQWPATLVQPVGSPLSLECTVEGTSNPNLYWYRQAAGRGLQLLFYSVGIGQISSEVPQNLSASRPQDRQFILSSKKLLLSDSGFYLCALGQAPESPLHFGNGTRLTVT.